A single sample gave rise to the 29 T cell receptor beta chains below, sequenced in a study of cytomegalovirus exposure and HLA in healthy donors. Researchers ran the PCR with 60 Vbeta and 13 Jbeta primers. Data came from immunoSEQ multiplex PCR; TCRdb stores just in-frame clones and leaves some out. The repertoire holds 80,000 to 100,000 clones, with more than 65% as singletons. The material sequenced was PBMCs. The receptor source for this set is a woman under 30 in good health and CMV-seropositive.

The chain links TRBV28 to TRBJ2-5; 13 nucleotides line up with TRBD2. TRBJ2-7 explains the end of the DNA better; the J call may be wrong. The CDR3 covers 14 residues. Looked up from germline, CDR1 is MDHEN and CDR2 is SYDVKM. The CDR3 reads CASIQTSGRYEQYF. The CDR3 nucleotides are TGTGCCAGCATTCAGACTAGCGGGAGGTACGAGCAGTACTTC.

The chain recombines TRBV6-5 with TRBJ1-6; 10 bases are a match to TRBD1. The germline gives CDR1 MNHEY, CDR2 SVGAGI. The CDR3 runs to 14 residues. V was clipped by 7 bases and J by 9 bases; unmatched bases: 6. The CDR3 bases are TGTGCCAGCACCCGTGACAGGGGGCTTTCACCCCTCCACTTT. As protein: CASTRDRGLSPLHF.

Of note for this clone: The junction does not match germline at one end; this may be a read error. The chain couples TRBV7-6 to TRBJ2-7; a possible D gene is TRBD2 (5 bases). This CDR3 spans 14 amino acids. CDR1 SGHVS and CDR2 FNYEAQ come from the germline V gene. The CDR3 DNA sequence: TGTGCCAGCAGCCTAGCCCAGGTGGGCTACGAGCAGTACTTC. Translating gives CASSLAQVGYEQYF.

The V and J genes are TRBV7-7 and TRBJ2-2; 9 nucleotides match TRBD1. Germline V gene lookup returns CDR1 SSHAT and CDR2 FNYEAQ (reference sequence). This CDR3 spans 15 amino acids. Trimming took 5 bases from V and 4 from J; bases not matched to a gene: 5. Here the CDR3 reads CASSPRTGVTGELFF. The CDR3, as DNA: TGTGCCAGCAGCCCCCGGACAGGGGTCACCGGGGAGCTGTTTTTT.

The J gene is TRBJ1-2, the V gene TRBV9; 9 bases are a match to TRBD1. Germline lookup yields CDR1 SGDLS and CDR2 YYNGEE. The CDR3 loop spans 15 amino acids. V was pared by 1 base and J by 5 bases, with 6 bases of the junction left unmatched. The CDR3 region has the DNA TGTGCCAGCAGCGTACGTACAGGGGGCCAATATGGCTACACCTTC. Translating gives CASSVRTGGQYGYTF.

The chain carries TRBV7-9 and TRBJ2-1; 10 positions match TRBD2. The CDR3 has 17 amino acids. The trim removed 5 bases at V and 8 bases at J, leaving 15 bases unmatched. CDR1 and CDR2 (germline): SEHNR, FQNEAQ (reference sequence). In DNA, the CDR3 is TGTGCCAGCAGCCCCTCCGGTTCCAGCGGGGGGGCTTATGAGCAGTTCTTC. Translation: CASSPSGSSGGAYEQFF.

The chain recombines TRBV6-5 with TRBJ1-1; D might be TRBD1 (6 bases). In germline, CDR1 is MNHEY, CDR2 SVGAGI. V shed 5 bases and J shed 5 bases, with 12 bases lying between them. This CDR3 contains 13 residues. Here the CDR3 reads CASSIQGRTEAFF. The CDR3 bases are TGTGCCAGCAGTATACAGGGAAGAACTGAAGCTTTCTTT.

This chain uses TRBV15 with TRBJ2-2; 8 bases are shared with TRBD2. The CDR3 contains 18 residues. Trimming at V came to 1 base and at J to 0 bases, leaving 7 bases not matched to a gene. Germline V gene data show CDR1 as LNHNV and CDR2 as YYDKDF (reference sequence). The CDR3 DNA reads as TGTGCCACCAGCAGAGGGAGGCCAGCGGGGGCGAACACCGGGGAGCTGTTTTTT. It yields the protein CATSRGRPAGANTGELFF.

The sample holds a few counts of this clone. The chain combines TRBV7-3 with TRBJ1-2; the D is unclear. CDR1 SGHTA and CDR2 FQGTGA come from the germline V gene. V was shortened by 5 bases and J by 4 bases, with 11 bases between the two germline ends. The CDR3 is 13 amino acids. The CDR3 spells CASSRGGGYGYTF. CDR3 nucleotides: TGTGCCAGCAGCCGAGGTGGCGGCTATGGCTACACCTTC.

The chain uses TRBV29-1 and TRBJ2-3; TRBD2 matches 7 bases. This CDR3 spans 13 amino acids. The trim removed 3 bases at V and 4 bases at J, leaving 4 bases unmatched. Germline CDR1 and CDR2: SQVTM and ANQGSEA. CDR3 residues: CSVETSRADTQYF. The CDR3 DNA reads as TGCAGCGTTGAGACTAGCCGTGCAGATACGCAGTATTTT.

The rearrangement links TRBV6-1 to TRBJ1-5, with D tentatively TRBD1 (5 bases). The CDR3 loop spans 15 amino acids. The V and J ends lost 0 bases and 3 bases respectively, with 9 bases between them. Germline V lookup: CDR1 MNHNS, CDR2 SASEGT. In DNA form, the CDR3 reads TGTGCCAGCAGTGAAGCGGCAGGGTCCAATCAGCCCCAGCATTTT. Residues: CASSEAAGSNQPQHF.

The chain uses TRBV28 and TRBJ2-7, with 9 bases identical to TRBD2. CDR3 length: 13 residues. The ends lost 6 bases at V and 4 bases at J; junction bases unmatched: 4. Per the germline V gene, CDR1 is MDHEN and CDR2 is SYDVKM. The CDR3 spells CASSRLAGYEQYF. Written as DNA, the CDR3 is TGTGCCAGCAGCCGCCTAGCGGGGTACGAGCAGTACTTC.

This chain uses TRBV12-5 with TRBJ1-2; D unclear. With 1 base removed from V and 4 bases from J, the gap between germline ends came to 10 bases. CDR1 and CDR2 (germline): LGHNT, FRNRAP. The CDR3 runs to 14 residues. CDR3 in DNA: TGTGCTAGTGGTTTGGATGGCGGGTCCTATGGCTACACCTTC. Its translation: CASGLDGGSYGYTF.

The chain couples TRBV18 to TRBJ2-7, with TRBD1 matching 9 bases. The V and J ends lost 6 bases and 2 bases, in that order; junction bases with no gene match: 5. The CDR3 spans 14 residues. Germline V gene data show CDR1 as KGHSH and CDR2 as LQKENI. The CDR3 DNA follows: TGTGCCAGCTCGACAGGGGGACTGACCTACGAGCAGTACTTC. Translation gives CASSTGGLTYEQYF.

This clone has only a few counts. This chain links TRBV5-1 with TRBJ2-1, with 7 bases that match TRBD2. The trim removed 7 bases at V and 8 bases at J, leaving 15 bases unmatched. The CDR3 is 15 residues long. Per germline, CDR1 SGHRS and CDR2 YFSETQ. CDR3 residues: CASAGALANGDEQFF. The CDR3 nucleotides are TGCGCCAGCGCCGGTGCACTAGCGAATGGGGATGAGCAGTTCTTC. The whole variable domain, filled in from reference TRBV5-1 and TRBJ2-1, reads KAGVTQTPRYLIKTRGQQVTLSCSPISGHRSVSWYQQTPGQGLQFLFEYFSETQRNKGNFPGRFSGRQFSNSRSEMNVSTLELGDSALYLCASAGALANGDEQFFGPGTRLTVL.

CDR3 sequence: CASSLAGQGVRDTQYF. The CDR3 DNA is TGCGCCAGCAGCTTGGCGGGACAGGGGGTCAGGGATACGCAGTATTTT. This chain links TRBV5-1 with TRBJ2-3; 11 bases agree with TRBD1. The CDR3 contains 16 residues. V gave up 0 bases and J gave up 6 bases; unmatched junction bases: 6. Per germline, CDR1 SGHRS and CDR2 YFSETQ.

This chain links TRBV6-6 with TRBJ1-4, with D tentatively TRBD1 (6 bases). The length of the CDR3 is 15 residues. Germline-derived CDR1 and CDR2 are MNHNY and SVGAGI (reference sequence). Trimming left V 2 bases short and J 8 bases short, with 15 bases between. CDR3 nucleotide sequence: TGTGCCAGCAGTTACGAGGGGACAAGGGGGGAAAAACTGTTTTTT. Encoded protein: CASSYEGTRGEKLFF.

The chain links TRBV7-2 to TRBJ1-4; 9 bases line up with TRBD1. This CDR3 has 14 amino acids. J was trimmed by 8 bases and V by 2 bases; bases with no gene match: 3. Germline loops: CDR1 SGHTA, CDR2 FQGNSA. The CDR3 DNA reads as TGTGCCAGCAGCTTACAGGACAGGGGAGAAAAACTGTTTTTT. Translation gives CASSLQDRGEKLFF.

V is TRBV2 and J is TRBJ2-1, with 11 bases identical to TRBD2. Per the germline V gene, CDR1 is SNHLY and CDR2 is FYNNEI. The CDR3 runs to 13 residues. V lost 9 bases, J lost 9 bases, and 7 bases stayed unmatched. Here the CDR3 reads CASNSGGVREQFF. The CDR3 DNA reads TGTGCCAGTAATAGCGGGGGGGTGCGTGAGCAGTTCTTC.

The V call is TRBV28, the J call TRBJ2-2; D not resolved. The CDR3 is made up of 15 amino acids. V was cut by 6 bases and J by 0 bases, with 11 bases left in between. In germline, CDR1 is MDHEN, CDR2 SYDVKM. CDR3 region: CASRERYANTGELFF. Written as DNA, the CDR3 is TGTGCCAGCAGGGAGAGGTACGCGAACACCGGGGAGCTGTTTTTT.

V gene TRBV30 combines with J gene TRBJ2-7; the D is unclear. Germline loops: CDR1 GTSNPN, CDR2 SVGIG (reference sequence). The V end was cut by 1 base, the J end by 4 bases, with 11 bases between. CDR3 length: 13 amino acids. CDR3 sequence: CAWSGVPGYEQYF. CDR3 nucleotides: TGTGCCTGGAGTGGGGTTCCGGGTTACGAGCAGTACTTC.

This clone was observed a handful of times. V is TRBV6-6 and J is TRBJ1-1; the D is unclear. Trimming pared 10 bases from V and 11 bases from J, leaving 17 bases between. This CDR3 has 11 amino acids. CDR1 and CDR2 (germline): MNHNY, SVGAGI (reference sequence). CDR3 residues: CATSGPWEAFF. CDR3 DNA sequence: TGTGCCACCTCCGGACCATGGGAGGCTTTCTTT.

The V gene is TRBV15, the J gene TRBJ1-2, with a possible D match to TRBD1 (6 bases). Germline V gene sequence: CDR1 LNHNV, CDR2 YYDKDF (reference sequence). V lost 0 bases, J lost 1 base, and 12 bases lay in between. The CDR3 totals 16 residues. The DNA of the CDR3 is TGTGCCACCAGCAGAGATCGGGGGGCGGTTAACTATGGCTACACCTTC. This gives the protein CATSRDRGAVNYGYTF.

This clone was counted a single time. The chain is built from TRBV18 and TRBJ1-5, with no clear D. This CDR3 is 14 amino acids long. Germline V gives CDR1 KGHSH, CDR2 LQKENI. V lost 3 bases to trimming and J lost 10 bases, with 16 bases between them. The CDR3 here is CASSPREKGEPQHF. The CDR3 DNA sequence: TGTGCCAGCTCACCGCGGGAGAAGGGAGAACCCCAGCATTTT. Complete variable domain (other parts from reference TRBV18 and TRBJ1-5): NAGVMQNPRHLVRRRGQEARLRCSPMKGHSHVYWYRQLPEEGLKFMVYLQKENIIDESGMPKERFSAEFPKEGPSILRIQQVVRGDSAAYFCASSPREKGEPQHFGDGTRLSIL.

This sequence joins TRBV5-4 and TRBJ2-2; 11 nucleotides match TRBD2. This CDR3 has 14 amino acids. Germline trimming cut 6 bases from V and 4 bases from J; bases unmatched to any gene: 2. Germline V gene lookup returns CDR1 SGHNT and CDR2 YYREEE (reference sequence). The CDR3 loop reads CASKGTSGTGELFF. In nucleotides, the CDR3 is TGTGCCAGCAAAGGGACTAGCGGCACCGGGGAGCTGTTTTTT.

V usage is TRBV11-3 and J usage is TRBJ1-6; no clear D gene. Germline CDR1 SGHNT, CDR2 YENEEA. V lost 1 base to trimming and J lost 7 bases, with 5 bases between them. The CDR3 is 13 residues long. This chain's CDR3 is CASSLGQNSPLHF. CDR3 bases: TGTGCCAGCAGCTTAGGTCAGAATTCACCCCTCCACTTT.

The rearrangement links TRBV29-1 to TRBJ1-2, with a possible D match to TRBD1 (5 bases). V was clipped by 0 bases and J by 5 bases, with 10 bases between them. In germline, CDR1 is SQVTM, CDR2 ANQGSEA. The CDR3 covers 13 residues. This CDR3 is CSVEDMSGYGYTF. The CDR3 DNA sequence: TGCAGCGTTGAAGATATGTCAGGGTATGGCTACACCTTC.

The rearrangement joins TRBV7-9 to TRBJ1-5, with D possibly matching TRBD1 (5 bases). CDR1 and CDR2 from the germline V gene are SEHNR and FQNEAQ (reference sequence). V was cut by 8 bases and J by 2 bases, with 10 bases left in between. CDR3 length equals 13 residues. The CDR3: CASGALGNQPQHF. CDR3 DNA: TGTGCCAGCGGGGCTTTGGGCAATCAGCCCCAGCATTTT. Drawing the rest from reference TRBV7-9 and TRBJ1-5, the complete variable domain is DTGVSQNPRHKITKRGQNVTFRCDPISEHNRLYWYRQTLGQGPEFLTYFQNEAQLEKSRLLSDRFSAERPKGSFSTLEIQRTEQGDSAMYLCASGALGNQPQHFGDGTRLSIL.

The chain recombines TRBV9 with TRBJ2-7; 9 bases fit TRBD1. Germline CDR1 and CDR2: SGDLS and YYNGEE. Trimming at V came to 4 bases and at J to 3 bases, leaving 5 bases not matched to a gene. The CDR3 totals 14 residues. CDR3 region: CASSPRDRVYEQYF. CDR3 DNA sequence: TGTGCCAGCAGCCCCCGGGACAGGGTCTACGAGCAGTACTTC.